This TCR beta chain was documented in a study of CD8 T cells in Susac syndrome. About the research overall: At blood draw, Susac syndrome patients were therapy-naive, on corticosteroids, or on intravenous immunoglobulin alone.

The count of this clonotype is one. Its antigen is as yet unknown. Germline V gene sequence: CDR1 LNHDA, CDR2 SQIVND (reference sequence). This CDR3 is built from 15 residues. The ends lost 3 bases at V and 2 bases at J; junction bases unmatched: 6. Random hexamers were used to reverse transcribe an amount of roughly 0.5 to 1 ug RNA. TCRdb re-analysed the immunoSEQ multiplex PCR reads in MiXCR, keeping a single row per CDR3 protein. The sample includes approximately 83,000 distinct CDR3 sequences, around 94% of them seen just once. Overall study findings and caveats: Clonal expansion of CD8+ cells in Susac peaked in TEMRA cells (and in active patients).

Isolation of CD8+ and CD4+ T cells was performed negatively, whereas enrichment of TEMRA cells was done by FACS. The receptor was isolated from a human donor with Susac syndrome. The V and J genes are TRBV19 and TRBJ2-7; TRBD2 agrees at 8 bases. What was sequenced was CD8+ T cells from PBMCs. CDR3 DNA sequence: TGTGCCAGTAGTATTATTGAGGGACTAGCCTACGAGCAGTACTTC. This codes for CASSIIEGLAYEQYF.